The present T cell receptor beta chain was sequenced within a study of T cells in Graves' hyperthyroidism and ophthalmopathy. RNA transcripts yielded amplified TCR beta CDR3 regions. Carried out on the TCR CDR3, a first-round RT-PCR used the HTBI primer set. TCRdb used MiXCR to reprocess the multiplex PCR reads, holding one entry per CDR3 protein. The sample includes roughly 400,000 distinct CDR3 sequences, around 15% of them seen just once. In its sample, this clonotype was seen many times. CDR3 length equals 16 residues. The germline V gene encodes CDR1 SGDLS and CDR2 YYNGEE. V trimming: 1 base; J trimming: 7 bases; junction bases outside the gene matches: 9.

Input material: blood. The rearrangement joins TRBV9 to TRBJ2-3; the match to TRBD1 covers 10 bases. The receptor was derived from a man aged 50-60 years with Graves' ophthalmopathy. In DNA form, the CDR3 reads TGTGCCAGCAGCGTAATGGGACAGGGGTCCTTGAATACGCAGTATTTT. It codes for CASSVMGQGSLNTQYF.